A selection of T cell receptor beta chains follows, all from one sample in a study of blood T cell repertoires in COVID-19. This table comes from immunoSEQ multiplex PCR, and its TCRdb copy is limited to in-frame clones, with some not included. The sample shows 95,000 to 100,000 clones, 86% of them seen only once. The specimen sequenced was peripheral blood. These receptors were collected from a man older than 75 with acute or convalescent COVID-19. CDR3s include the opening cysteine and the closing phenylalanine or tryptophan. Fields, in order: J gene, clone size, D gene, V gene, CDR3 DNA, CDR3 protein. The D gene is left open where the match is weak. Some rows mark clone size as missing; the rest say once, few, many or name a class of expanded clone.

j_gene: TRBJ1-1; abundance: once; d_gene: NA; v_gene: TRBV6-6; CDR3nt: TGTGCCAGCAGCTTCGACACTGAAGCTTTCTTT; CDR3aa: CASSFDTEAFF
j_gene: TRBJ2-3; abundance: NA; d_gene: NA; v_gene: TRBV28; CDR3nt: TGTGCCAGCAGTTTACAGGGTTGGGGTACGCAGTATTTT; CDR3aa: CASSLQGWGTQYF
j_gene: TRBJ1-1; abundance: NA; d_gene: NA; v_gene: TRBV19; CDR3nt: TGTGCCAGTAGTATTGCCAGGGACACTGAAGCTTTCTTT; CDR3aa: CASSIARDTEAFF
j_gene: TRBJ2-7; abundance: NA; d_gene: NA; v_gene: TRBV6-5; CDR3nt: TGTGCCAGCCGCGACGCCGGGACACAGGCCTACGAGCAGTACTTC; CDR3aa: CASRDAGTQAYEQYF
j_gene: TRBJ2-7; abundance: NA; d_gene: NA; v_gene: TRBV6-6; CDR3nt: TGTGCCAGCAGCCTAGCCGGGTACGAGCAGTACTTC; CDR3aa: CASSLAGYEQYF
j_gene: TRBJ2-1; abundance: NA; d_gene: NA; v_gene: TRBV5-8; CDR3nt: TGTGCCAGCAGCCTCCTCAGGGGTCTTTCTGAGGATGAGCAGTTCTTC; CDR3aa: CASSLLRGLSEDEQFF
j_gene: TRBJ1-6; abundance: NA; d_gene: NA; v_gene: TRBV6-5; CDR3nt: TGTGCCAGCAGTTATATGAATGGGGGGAAGGGGCTCCACTTT; CDR3aa: CASSYMNGGKGLHF
j_gene: TRBJ1-1; abundance: NA; d_gene: NA; v_gene: TRBV19; CDR3nt: TGTGCCAGTAGTATTGCATCTAGAGAGAACACTGAAGCTTTCTTT; CDR3aa: CASSIASRENTEAFF
j_gene: TRBJ2-5; abundance: NA; d_gene: TRBD2; v_gene: TRBV9; CDR3nt: TGTGCCAGCAGCCTCGGACTAGCGGGGACACAAGAGACCCAGTACTTC; CDR3aa: CASSLGLAGTQETQYF
j_gene: TRBJ2-3; abundance: NA; d_gene: TRBD1; v_gene: TRBV29-1; CDR3nt: TGCAGCGTCGGGGACAGAACCACAGATACGCAGTATTTT; CDR3aa: CSVGDRTTDTQYF
j_gene: TRBJ2-7; abundance: NA; d_gene: TRBD1; v_gene: TRBV6-5; CDR3nt: TGTGCCAGCAGTTCCCCGGGACAGGGCTCCTCCTACGAGCAGTACTTC; CDR3aa: CASSSPGQGSSYEQYF
j_gene: TRBJ1-4; abundance: NA; d_gene: TRBD1; v_gene: TRBV6-1; CDR3nt: TGTGCCAGCAGTGTCGTTGCGACAGGGCTGAACGAAAAACTGTTTTTT; CDR3aa: CASSVVATGLNEKLFF
j_gene: TRBJ1-1; abundance: NA; d_gene: NA; v_gene: TRBV7-8; CDR3nt: TGTGCCAGCAGCTCCACGACGAAGGGAGTCACTGAAGCTTTCTTT; CDR3aa: CASSSTTKGVTEAFF
j_gene: TRBJ2-2; abundance: NA; d_gene: TRBD1; v_gene: TRBV24-1; CDR3nt: TGTGCCACCAGTGACCCAGACAGGGACCCCGGGGAGCTGTTTTTT; CDR3aa: CATSDPDRDPGELFF
j_gene: TRBJ1-1; abundance: NA; d_gene: NA; v_gene: TRBV29-1; CDR3nt: TGCAGCGTTGCCTCAGGGAGGAATGAAGCTTTCTTT; CDR3aa: CSVASGRNEAFF
j_gene: TRBJ1-3; abundance: NA; d_gene: TRBD1; v_gene: TRBV6-6; CDR3nt: TGTGCCAGCAGCCAAACAGGGGAAACTGGAAACACCATATATTTT; CDR3aa: CASSQTGETGNTIYF
j_gene: TRBJ2-4; abundance: NA; d_gene: NA; v_gene: TRBV19; CDR3nt: TGTGCCAGTAGTAAGGCGGCAGGGGATCTGAACATTCAGTACTTC; CDR3aa: CASSKAAGDLNIQYF
j_gene: TRBJ1-5; abundance: NA; d_gene: TRBD1; v_gene: TRBV19; CDR3nt: TGTGCCAGTAGTATTGATGGGACAGGAAGCCAGCCCCAGCATTTT; CDR3aa: CASSIDGTGSQPQHF
j_gene: TRBJ2-2; abundance: NA; d_gene: TRBD2; v_gene: TRBV5-5; CDR3nt: TGTGCCAGCAGCTTGGTACCTAGCGGGAGGTACACCGGGGAGCTGTTTTTT; CDR3aa: CASSLVPSGRYTGELFF
j_gene: TRBJ1-4; abundance: NA; d_gene: NA; v_gene: TRBV19; CDR3nt: TGTGCCAGTAGTATTTTGGGGGCAAATGAAAAACTGTTTTTT; CDR3aa: CASSILGANEKLFF
j_gene: TRBJ2-5; abundance: NA; d_gene: NA; v_gene: TRBV15; CDR3nt: TGTGCCACCAGCAGAGAGCGGGAAGAGATCCAGTACTTC; CDR3aa: CATSREREEIQYF
j_gene: TRBJ1-1; abundance: few; d_gene: NA; v_gene: TRBV6-2/TRBV6-3; CDR3nt: TGTGCCAGCAGTTACCCCGAACTGAGAACTGAAGCTTTCTTT; CDR3aa: CASSYPELRTEAFF
j_gene: TRBJ2-7; abundance: NA; d_gene: NA; v_gene: TRBV5-1; CDR3nt: TGCGCCAGCAGCTTGGGTGATTTCGCCCCCGGCTCCTACGAGCAGTACTTC; CDR3aa: CASSLGDFAPGSYEQYF
j_gene: TRBJ2-3; abundance: NA; d_gene: TRBD2; v_gene: TRBV24-1; CDR3nt: TGTGCCACCAGGGCTAGCGGGAGTGTAGATACGCAGTATTTT; CDR3aa: CATRASGSVDTQYF
j_gene: TRBJ1-1; abundance: NA; d_gene: NA; v_gene: TRBV5-4; CDR3nt: TGTGCCAGCAGCTTGACAGGGACTGAAGCTTTCTTT; CDR3aa: CASSLTGTEAFF
j_gene: TRBJ2-7; abundance: NA; d_gene: TRBD1; v_gene: TRBV5-6; CDR3nt: TGTGCCAGCGCCGGAAACGACGGGACAGCCCGCTACGAGCAGTACTTC; CDR3aa: CASAGNDGTARYEQYF
j_gene: TRBJ2-3; abundance: NA; d_gene: TRBD1; v_gene: TRBV5-5; CDR3nt: TGTGCCAGCAGCTCCCCCGGCAGGGGGTCAGATACGCAGTATTTT; CDR3aa: CASSSPGRGSDTQYF
j_gene: TRBJ2-1; abundance: NA; d_gene: NA; v_gene: TRBV2; CDR3nt: TGTGCCAGCAGTGAAGAATTAGCGTTGGGCCTCAATGAGCAGTTCTTC; CDR3aa: CASSEELALGLNEQFF
j_gene: TRBJ2-3; abundance: NA; d_gene: NA; v_gene: TRBV2; CDR3nt: TGTGCCAGCACCTATTCCGGAGGGAGCACAGATACGCAGTATTTT; CDR3aa: CASTYSGGSTDTQYF
j_gene: TRBJ1-5; abundance: NA; d_gene: TRBD1; v_gene: TRBV19; CDR3nt: TGTGCCAGTAGTTCGGACAGGTCGAGCAATCAGCCCCAGCATTTT; CDR3aa: CASSSDRSSNQPQHF